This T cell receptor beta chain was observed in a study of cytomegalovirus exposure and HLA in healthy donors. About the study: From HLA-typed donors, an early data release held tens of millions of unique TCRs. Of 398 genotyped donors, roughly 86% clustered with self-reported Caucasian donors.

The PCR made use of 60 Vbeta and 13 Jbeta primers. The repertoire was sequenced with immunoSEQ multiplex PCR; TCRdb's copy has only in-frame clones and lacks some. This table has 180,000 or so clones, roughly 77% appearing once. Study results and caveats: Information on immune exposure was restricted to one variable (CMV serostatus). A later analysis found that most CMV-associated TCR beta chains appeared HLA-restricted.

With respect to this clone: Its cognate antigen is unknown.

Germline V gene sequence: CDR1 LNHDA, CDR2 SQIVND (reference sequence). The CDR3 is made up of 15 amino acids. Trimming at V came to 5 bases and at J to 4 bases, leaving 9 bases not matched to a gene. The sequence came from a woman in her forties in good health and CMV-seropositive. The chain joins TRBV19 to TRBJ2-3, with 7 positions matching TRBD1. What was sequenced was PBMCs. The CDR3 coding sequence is TGTGCCAGTAGTTCAAGACAGGGAATTGCAGATACGCAGTATTTT. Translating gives CASSSRQGIADTQYF.